This entry lists 20 T cell receptor beta chains sequenced from one sample in a study of somatic mutations in cytotoxic T cells in rheumatoid arthritis. Profiling relied on immunoSEQ multiplex PCR, and the TCRdb table lists in-frame clones only, not all of them. Of roughly 13,000 clones in the sample, roughly 74% were seen once. Sequencing input: CD8+ T cells sorted from blood. The source is an adult with rheumatoid arthritis.

V gene TRBV28 combines with J gene TRBJ2-5; D gene uncertain. This CDR3 region has 13 residues. V lost 3 bases and J lost 4, with 9 bases in between. Germline V lookup: CDR1 MDHEN, CDR2 SYDVKM. In DNA form, the CDR3 reads TGTGCCAGCAGTTTCCGGCACCGAGAGACCCAGTACTTC. It translates to CASSFRHRETQYF.

The J gene is TRBJ1-2, the V gene TRBV28, with TRBD1 as a possible D gene (6 bases). Germline loops: CDR1 MDHEN, CDR2 SYDVKM. The CDR3 has 14 residues. Deletions cut 3 bases from V and 4 bases from J, with 12 bases between. DNA for the CDR3: TGTGCCAGCAGTTTGGGGGGCTCTAGCTATGGCTACACCTTC. Translating it yields CASSLGGSSYGYTF.

The chain links TRBV9 to TRBJ2-2; D is uncertain. The CDR3 is 14 amino acids. CDR1 is SGDLS and CDR2 is YYNGEE in the germline V gene. With 4 bases removed from V and 3 bases from J, the gap between germline ends came to 10 bases. In DNA form, the CDR3 reads TGTGCCAGCAGCCCAAGGGTTGACACCGGGGAGCTGTTTTTT. As protein: CASSPRVDTGELFF.

CDR3 in DNA: TGTGCCAGCAGTGAATACGGGACAGGGGATAAAGATGAAAAACTGTTTTTT. Its protein is CASSEYGTGDKDEKLFF. V and J are TRBV6-1 and TRBJ1-4; 10 bases map to TRBD1. The ends lost 2 bases at V and 6 bases at J; junction bases unmatched: 9. The CDR3 totals 17 residues. Germline CDR1 and CDR2: MNHNS and SASEGT.

The chain uses TRBV27 and TRBJ2-2; D remains ambiguous. The germline gives CDR1 MNHEY, CDR2 SMNVEV (reference sequence). The V gene lost 6 bases and the J gene lost 2 bases, with 7 bases spanning the gap. There are 13 residues in the CDR3. CDR3 sequence reads: CASRVLNTGELFF. In DNA form, the CDR3 reads TGTGCCAGCAGGGTTCTTAACACCGGGGAGCTGTTTTTT.

The chain couples TRBV7-2 to TRBJ2-3; D may be TRBD2 (6 bases). Trimming stripped 5 bases from V and 2 bases from J, with 14 bases between. This CDR3 is built from 15 residues. Germline assignment: CDR1 SGHTA and CDR2 FQGNSA. CDR3 sequence: CASSRLVSHTDTQYF. The CDR3 nucleotides read TGTGCCAGCAGCAGACTAGTGAGTCACACAGATACGCAGTATTTT.

The J gene is TRBJ1-4, the V gene TRBV7-9, with a weak D call TRBD1 (6 bases). CDR3 size: 15 residues. Per the germline V gene, CDR1 is SEHNR and CDR2 is FQNEAQ (reference sequence). V was shortened by 5 bases and J by 0 bases, with 10 bases between the two germline ends. CDR3: CASSGDIATNEKLFF. The CDR3 DNA follows: TGTGCCAGCAGCGGGGACATAGCAACTAATGAAAAACTGTTTTTT.

The chain joins TRBV28 to TRBJ2-1; 7 bases are shared with TRBD2. Looked up from germline, CDR1 is MDHEN and CDR2 is SYDVKM. This CDR3 comprises 15 residues. The trim removed 6 bases at V and 6 bases at J, leaving 11 bases unmatched. CDR3 protein: CASRLEAGRVNEQFF. The CDR3 nucleotides are TGTGCCAGCAGGTTAGAAGCGGGACGGGTCAATGAGCAGTTCTTC.

The CDR3: CASSLRTGRLRGTEAFF. The CDR3 region has the DNA TGCGCCAGCAGCTTGAGGACGGGGCGCCTAAGGGGCACTGAAGCTTTCTTT. The rearrangement joins TRBV5-1 to TRBJ1-1; a possible D gene is TRBD1 (5 bases). CDR1 SGHRS and CDR2 YFSETQ come from the germline V gene. Trimming left V 1 base short and J 4 bases short, with 20 bases between. The CDR3 extends over 17 amino acids.

The count of this clone is one. The rearrangement joins TRBV28 to TRBJ1-1, with TRBD1 matching 7 bases. CDR3 length equals 15 residues. With 2 bases clipped from V and 0 bases from J, the junction kept 3 bases outside the gene matches. CDR1 and CDR2 from the germline V gene are MDHEN and SYDVKM. CDR3 region: CASSLGTVMNTEAFF. The CDR3, as DNA: TGTGCCAGCAGTTTAGGGACAGTTATGAACACTGAAGCTTTCTTT.

The chain is built from TRBV5-4 and TRBJ2-2; D ambiguous. V lost 5 bases, J lost 1 base, and 3 bases lay in between. This CDR3 is built from 12 residues. Germline CDR1 is SGHNT and CDR2 is YYREEE (reference sequence). CDR3 in amino acids: CASRLNTGELFF. The CDR3 nucleotides are TGTGCCAGCAGACTGAACACCGGGGAGCTGTTTTTT.

The V gene is TRBV7-9, the J gene TRBJ2-3; 11 bases map to TRBD2. The germline V gene has CDR1 SEHNR and CDR2 FQNEAQ (reference sequence). This CDR3 contains 17 residues. Germline trimming cut 2 bases from V and 2 bases from J; bases unmatched to any gene: 6. CDR3 loop: CASSLLTSGDNTDTQYF. For the CDR3, the DNA is TGTGCCAGCAGCTTACTGACTAGCGGGGACAACACAGATACGCAGTATTTT.

This rearrangement joins TRBV9 to TRBJ2-5, with a tentative D call TRBD1 (6 bases). Deletions cut 5 bases from V and 1 base from J, with 15 bases between. This CDR3 is 15 amino acids long. CDR1 SGDLS and CDR2 YYNGEE come from the germline V gene. CDR3 coding DNA: TGTGCCAGCAGTGCACTACAGGGATTCCAAGAGACCCAGTACTTC. Protein product: CASSALQGFQETQYF.

The J gene is TRBJ2-1, the V gene TRBV28; 7 positions agree with TRBD2. Germline V gene lookup returns CDR1 MDHEN and CDR2 SYDVKM. The V segment lost 1 base and the J segment 8 bases; nucleotides outside the gene matches: 17. This CDR3 comprises 18 residues. The CDR3 loop reads CASSLLSENVGGVDEQFF. In DNA, the CDR3 is TGTGCCAGCAGTTTATTGTCGGAGAATGTGGGAGGGGTGGATGAGCAGTTCTTC.

This clone counts as large (0.1 to 1%). CDR3 DNA: TGTGCCAGCAGCCCCTCGGGAAGGTTTAACCTGGGAGCTTTCTTT. Amino acids: CASSPSGRFNLGAFF. The V call is TRBV27, the J call TRBJ1-1; D uncertain. Germline V gives CDR1 MNHEY, CDR2 SMNVEV (reference sequence). This CDR3 is 15 amino acids long. V lost 6 bases and J lost 10, with 24 bases in between.

The chain is built from TRBV7-9 and TRBJ2-2, with a weak D call TRBD2 (5 bases). Germline CDR1 and CDR2: SEHNR and FQNEAQ (reference sequence). The CDR3 is 13 residues long. Trimming took off 5 bases at V and 6 bases at J, with 10 bases between the two ends. This chain's CDR3 is CASSRSLAGELFF. CDR3 in DNA: TGTGCCAGCAGCCGTTCACTAGCCGGGGAGCTGTTTTTT. Based on the CDR3 plus reference TRBV7-9 and TRBJ2-2, the full variable domain is DTGVSQNPRHKITKRGQNVTFRCDPISEHNRLYWYRQTLGQGPEFLTYFQNEAQLEKSRLLSDRFSAERPKGSFSTLEIQRTEQGDSAMYLCASSRSLAGELFFGEGSRLTVL.

V gene TRBV5-1 combines with J gene TRBJ2-5, with 7 bases aligning to TRBD2. V shed 4 bases and J 7 bases; nucleotides not matched to a gene: 13. CDR1 SGHRS and CDR2 YFSETQ come from the germline V gene. The CDR3 is 15 residues long. This CDR3 reads CASSPLGAREGTQYF. The CDR3 region has the DNA TGCGCCAGCAGCCCCCTTGGGGCCAGGGAGGGGACCCAGTACTTC.

This clone has just one count. V usage is TRBV9 and J usage is TRBJ2-1; tentatively, D is TRBD1 (6 bases). Germline assignment: CDR1 SGDLS and CDR2 YYNGEE. V dropped 0 bases and J dropped 6 bases, with 13 bases sitting between them. The CDR3 is made up of 15 amino acids. CDR3 bases: TGTGCCAGCAGCGTAGGAGGGGGACAAATCAATGAGCAGTTCTTC. As protein: CASSVGGGQINEQFF.

This clone has only one observation. V gene TRBV28 combines with J gene TRBJ1-4; 8 nucleotides line up with TRBD1. Trimming took 6 bases from V and 8 from J; bases not matched to a gene: 11. This CDR3 contains 15 residues. The germline CDR1 and CDR2 sequences are MDHEN and SYDVKM. CDR3 in DNA: TGTGCCAGCAGAAAATCCCCACAGGGGGGCGAAAAACTGTTTTTT. Residues: CASRKSPQGGEKLFF.

This chain links TRBV27 with TRBJ2-7; 8 positions agree with TRBD2. This CDR3 is 14 amino acids long. The trim removed 4 bases at V and 4 bases at J, leaving 6 bases unmatched. From germline, CDR1 is MNHEY and CDR2 SMNVEV (reference sequence). CDR3 sequence: CASSSSGTSYEQYF. CDR3 coding DNA: TGTGCCAGCAGTTCCTCCGGGACTAGTTACGAGCAGTACTTC.